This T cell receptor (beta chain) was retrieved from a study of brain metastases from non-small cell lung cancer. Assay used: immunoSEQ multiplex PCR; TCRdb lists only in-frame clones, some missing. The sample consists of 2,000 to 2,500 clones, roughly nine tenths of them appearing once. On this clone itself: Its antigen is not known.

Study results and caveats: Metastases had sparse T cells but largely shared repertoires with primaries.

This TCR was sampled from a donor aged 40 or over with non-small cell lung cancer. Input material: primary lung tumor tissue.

CDR3 in DNA: TGTGCCAGCAGTTTAGCCAATGAGCAGTTCTTC. This translates into CASSLANEQFF. The genes are TRBV12-3 or TRBV12-4 and TRBJ2-1; no definite D call. The CDR3 consists of 11 residues. V was clipped by 0 bases and J by 6 bases, with 0 bases between them.